These 4 T cell receptor beta chains were sequenced from one sample in a study of blood T cell repertoires in COVID-19. Sequenced by immunoSEQ multiplex PCR; TCRdb stores in-frame clones only, minus some. The sample lists 220,000 or so clones; around 82% were seen once. The sequencing input was peripheral blood. Receptors were obtained from a woman older than 75 with acute or convalescent COVID-19.

The gene calls are TRBV10-1 and TRBJ2-1; weak D call: TRBD1 (6 bases). V lost 0 bases and J lost 3, with 12 bases in between. The CDR3 is made up of 16 amino acids. Germline CDR1 WNHNN, CDR2 SYGVQD (reference sequence). The DNA of the CDR3 is TGCGCCAGCAGTGAGTCGTCGGGACATTTCTACAATGAGCAGTTCTTC. Protein: CASSESSGHFYNEQFF.

The V gene is TRBV7-2, the J gene TRBJ1-2; possibly TRBD1 for D (5 bases). Trimming removed 5 bases from V and 8 bases from J, with 21 bases in between. This CDR3 spans 15 amino acids. CDR1 and CDR2 (germline): SGHTA, FQGNSA. The CDR3 sequence is CASSRTGDSENGYTF. CDR3 sequence (DNA): TGTGCCAGCAGCAGAACCGGGGACTCCGAGAACGGCTACACCTTC.

The CDR3 is CASSLGGGATDTQYF. Here the CDR3 DNA reads TGTGCCAGCAGCTTAGGTGGCGGGGCCACAGATACGCAGTATTTT. The rearrangement uses TRBV13 and TRBJ2-3, with D possibly matching TRBD2 (6 bases). The germline CDR1 and CDR2 sequences are PRHDT and FYEKMQ (reference sequence). The CDR3 has 15 amino acids. V shed 0 bases and J shed 2 bases, with 9 bases lying between them.

This clone was detected only once. V is TRBV3-1 (or the pseudogene TRBV3-2) and J is TRBJ1-1, with 7 positions matching TRBD1. CDR1 is LGHDT and CDR2 is YNNKEL in the germline V gene (reference sequence). The CDR3 loop spans 13 amino acids. The trim removed 3 bases at V and 3 bases at J, leaving 1 base unmatched. CDR3 DNA: TGTGCCAGCAGCCAGACAGGGTACACTGAAGCTTTCTTT. Its protein product is CASSQTGYTEAFF.